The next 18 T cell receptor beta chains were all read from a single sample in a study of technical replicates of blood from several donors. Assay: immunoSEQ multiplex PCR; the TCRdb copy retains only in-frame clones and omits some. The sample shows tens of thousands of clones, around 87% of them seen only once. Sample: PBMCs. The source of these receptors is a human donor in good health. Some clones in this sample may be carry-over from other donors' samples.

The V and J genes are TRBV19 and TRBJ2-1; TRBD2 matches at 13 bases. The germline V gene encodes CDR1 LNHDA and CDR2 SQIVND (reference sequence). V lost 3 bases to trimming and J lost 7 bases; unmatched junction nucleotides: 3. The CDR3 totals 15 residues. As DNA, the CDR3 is TGTGCCAGTAGTATGGGGACTAGCGGGACTAATGAGCAGTTCTTC. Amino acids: CASSMGTSGTNEQFF. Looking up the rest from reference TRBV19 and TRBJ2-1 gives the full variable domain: DGGITQSPKYLFRKEGQNVTLSCEQNLNHDAMYWYRQDPGQGLRLIYYSQIVNDFQKGDIAEGYSVSREKKESFPLTVTSAQKNPTAFYLCASSMGTSGTNEQFFGPGTRLTVL.

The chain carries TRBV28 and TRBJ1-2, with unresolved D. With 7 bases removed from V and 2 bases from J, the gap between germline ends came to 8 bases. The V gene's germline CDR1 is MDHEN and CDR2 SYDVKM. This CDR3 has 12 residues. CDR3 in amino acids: CASINTNYGYTF. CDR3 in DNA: TGTGCCAGCATAAACACCAACTATGGCTACACCTTC.

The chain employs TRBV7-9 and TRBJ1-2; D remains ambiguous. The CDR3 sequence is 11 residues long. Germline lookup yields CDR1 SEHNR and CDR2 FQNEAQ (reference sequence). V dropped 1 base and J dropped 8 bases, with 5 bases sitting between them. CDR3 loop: CASSLVSGYTF. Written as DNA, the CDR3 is TGTGCCAGCAGCTTAGTTTCAGGCTACACCTTC.

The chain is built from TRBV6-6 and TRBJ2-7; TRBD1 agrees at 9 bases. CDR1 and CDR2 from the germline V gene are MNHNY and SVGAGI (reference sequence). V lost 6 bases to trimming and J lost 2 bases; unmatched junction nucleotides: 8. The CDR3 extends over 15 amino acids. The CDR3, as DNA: TGTGCCAGCAGCTACGAGGGACAGGGACCCTACGAGCAGTACTTC. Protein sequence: CASSYEGQGPYEQYF.

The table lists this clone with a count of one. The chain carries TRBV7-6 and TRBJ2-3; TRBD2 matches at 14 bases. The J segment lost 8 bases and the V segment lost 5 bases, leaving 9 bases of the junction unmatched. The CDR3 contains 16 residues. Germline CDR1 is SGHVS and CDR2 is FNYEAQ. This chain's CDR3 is CASSPGTSGGHGTQYF. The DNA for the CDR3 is TGTGCCAGCAGCCCCGGGACTAGCGGGGGCCACGGTACGCAGTATTTT. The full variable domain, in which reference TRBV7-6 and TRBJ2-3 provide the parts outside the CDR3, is GAGVSQSPRYKVTKRGQDVALRCDPISGHVSLYWYRQALGQGPEFLTYFNYEAQQDKSGLPNDRFSAERPEGSISTLTIQRTEQRDSAMYRCASSPGTSGGHGTQYFGPGTRLTVL.

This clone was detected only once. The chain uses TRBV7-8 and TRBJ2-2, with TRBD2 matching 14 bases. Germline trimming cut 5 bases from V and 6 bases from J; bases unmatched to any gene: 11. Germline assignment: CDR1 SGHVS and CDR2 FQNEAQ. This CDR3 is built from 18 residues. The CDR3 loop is CASSPTRLAGGGAGELFF. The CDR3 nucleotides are TGTGCCAGCAGCCCCACTAGACTAGCGGGAGGGGGGGCCGGGGAGCTGTTTTTT. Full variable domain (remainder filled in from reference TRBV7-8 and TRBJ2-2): GAGVSQSPRYKVAKRGQDVALRCDPISGHVSLFWYQQALGQGPEFLTYFQNEAQLDKSGLPSDRFFAERPEGSVSTLKIQRTQQEDSAVYLCASSPTRLAGGGAGELFFGEGSRLTVL.

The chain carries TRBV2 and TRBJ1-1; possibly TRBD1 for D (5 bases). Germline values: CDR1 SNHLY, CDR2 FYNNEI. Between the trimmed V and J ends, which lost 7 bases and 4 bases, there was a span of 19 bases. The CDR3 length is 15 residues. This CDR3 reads CASTEVRGKGTEAFF. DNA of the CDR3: TGTGCCAGCACCGAAGTTCGGGGGAAAGGCACTGAAGCTTTCTTT.

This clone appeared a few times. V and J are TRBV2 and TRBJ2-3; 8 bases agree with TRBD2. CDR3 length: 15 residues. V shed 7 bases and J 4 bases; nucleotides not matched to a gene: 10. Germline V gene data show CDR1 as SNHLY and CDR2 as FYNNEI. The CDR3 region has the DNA TGTGCCAGCATTCTGACTAGCGCTGCTCCAGATACGCAGTATTTT. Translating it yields CASILTSAAPDTQYF.

In DNA form, the CDR3 reads TGTGCCAGCAGCTTAGCCCTTTGGTTAACACGAGAGACCCAGTACTTC. Protein: CASSLALWLTRETQYF. J is TRBJ2-5 and V is TRBV11-2; D not resolved. CDR3 length: 16 amino acids. Germline values: CDR1 SGHAT, CDR2 FQNNGV. Trimming cost V 1 base and J 4 bases, with 16 bases left between them. The whole variable domain, filled in from reference TRBV11-2 and TRBJ2-5, reads EAGVAQSPRYKIIEKRQSVAFWCNPISGHATLYWYQQILGQGPKLLIQFQNNGVVDDSQLPKDRFSAERLKGVDSTLKIQPAKLEDSAVYLCASSLALWLTRETQYFGPGTRLLVL.

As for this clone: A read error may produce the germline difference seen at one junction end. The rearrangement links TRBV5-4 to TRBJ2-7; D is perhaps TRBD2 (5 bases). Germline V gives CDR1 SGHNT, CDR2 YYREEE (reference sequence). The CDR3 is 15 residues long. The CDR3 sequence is CASSQDITGNYEQYF. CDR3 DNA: TGCGCCAGCAGCCAAGATATTACGGGAAACTACGAGCAGTACTTC.

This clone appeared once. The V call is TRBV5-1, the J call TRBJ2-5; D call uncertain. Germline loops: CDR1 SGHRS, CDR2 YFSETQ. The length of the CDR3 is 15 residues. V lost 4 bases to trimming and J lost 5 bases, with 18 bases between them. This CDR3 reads CASSKVDGVRETQYF. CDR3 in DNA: TGCGCCAGCAGCAAGGTAGATGGAGTCCGGGAGACCCAGTACTTC.

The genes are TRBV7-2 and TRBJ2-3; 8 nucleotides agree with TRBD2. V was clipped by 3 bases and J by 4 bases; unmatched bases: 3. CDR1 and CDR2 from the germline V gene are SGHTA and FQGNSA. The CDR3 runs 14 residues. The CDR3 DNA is TGTGCCAGCAGCTTTGGCGGGGGGCCAGATACGCAGTATTTT. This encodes CASSFGGGPDTQYF.

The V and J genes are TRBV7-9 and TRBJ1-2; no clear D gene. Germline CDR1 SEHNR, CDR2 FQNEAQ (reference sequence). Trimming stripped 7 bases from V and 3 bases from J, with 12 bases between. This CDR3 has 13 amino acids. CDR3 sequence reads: CASKRVGDYGYTF. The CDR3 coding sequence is TGTGCCAGCAAAAGGGTGGGAGACTATGGCTACACCTTC.

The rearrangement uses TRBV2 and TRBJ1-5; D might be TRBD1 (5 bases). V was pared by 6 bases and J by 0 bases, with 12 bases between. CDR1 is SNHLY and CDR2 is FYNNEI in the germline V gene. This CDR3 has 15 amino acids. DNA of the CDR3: TGTGCCAGCAGCATACGGGGGGTTAGCAATCAGCCCCAGCATTTT. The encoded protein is CASSIRGVSNQPQHF.

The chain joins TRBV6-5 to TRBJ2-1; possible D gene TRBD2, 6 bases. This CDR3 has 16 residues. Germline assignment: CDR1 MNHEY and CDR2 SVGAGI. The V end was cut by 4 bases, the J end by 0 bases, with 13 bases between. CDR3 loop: CASSSRAAGSYNEQFF. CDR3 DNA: TGTGCCAGCAGTTCCCGGGCAGCGGGCTCCTACAATGAGCAGTTCTTC.

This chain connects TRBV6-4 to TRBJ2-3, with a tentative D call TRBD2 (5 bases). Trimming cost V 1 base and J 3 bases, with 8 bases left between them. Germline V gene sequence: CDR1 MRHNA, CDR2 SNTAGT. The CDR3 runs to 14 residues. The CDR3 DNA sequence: TGTGCCAGCAGTGACTATCCGGGAACAGATACGCAGTATTTT. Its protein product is CASSDYPGTDTQYF.

The DNA for the CDR3 is TGTGCTAGTGGTTTGGGATCCGGGACTAGCGTCACCGGGGAGCTGTTTTTT. Translated: CASGLGSGTSVTGELFF. The rearrangement links TRBV12-5 to TRBJ2-2; 10 bases are a match to TRBD2. V lost 1 base and J lost 4; bases outside the gene matches: 6. Per the germline V gene, CDR1 is LGHNT and CDR2 is FRNRAP. The CDR3 has 17 residues.

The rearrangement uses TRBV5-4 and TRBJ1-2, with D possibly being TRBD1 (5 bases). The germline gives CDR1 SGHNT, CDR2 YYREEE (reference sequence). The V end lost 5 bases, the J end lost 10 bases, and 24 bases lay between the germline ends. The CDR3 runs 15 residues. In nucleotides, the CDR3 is TGTGCCAGCAGTGGGGGGGACCGCTGGTATTCCGACTACACCTTC. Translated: CASSGGDRWYSDYTF.